Detailed here is one T cell receptor (beta chain). Repertoires were generated with immunoSEQ multiplex PCR, while TCRdb's copy carries only in-frame clones and drops some. The data show some 14,000 clones, about 55% seen once. Trimming removed 0 bases at V and 8 bases at J, with 16 bases between. Germline V gene lookup returns CDR1 LNHNV and CDR2 YYDKDF (reference sequence). The CDR3 totals 16 residues. Documented treatment: randomized to nivolumab then ipilimumab (arm A) or the reverse (arm B). The data belong to a study of sequential checkpoint blockade in melanoma. Study-wide background: After both sequences, patients received maintenance nivolumab.

The V and J genes are TRBV15 and TRBJ1-4; D is uncertain. The sample was CD8+ T cells sorted from blood (inferred from file names), taken from a patient given nivolumab and ipilimumab in sequence. This clonotype was obtained from a human donor with melanoma. CDR3 sequence: CATSRDGEAVGEKLFF. The CDR3 DNA reads TGTGCCACCAGCAGAGATGGGGAGGCAGTAGGGGAAAAACTGTTTTTT.